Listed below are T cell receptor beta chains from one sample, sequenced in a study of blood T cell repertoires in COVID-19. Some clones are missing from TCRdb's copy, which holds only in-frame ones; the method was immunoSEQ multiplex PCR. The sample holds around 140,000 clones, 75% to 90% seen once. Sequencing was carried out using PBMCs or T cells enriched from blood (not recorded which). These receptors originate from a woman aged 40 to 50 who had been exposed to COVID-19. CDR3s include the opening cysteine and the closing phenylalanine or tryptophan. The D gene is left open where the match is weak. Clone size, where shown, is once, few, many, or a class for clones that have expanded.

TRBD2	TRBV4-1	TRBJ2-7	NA	CASSQDKAGDYYEQYF	TGCGCCAGCAGCCAAGATAAAGCGGGAGATTACTACGAGCAGTACTTC
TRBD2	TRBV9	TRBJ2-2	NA	CASSVALAGDTGELFF	TGTGCCAGCAGCGTAGCCCTAGCGGGGGACACCGGGGAGCTGTTTTTT
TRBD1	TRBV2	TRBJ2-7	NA	CASSPDRENYEQYF	TGTGCCAGCAGTCCTGACAGGGAAAACTACGAGCAGTACTTC
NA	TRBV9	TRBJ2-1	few	CASSVGRAAGMGFYNEQFF	TGTGCCAGCAGCGTAGGAAGGGCGGCCGGGATGGGTTTCTACAATGAGCAGTTCTTC
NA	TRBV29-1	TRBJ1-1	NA	CSVLVTEAFF	TGCAGCGTTCTTGTGACTGAAGCTTTCTTT
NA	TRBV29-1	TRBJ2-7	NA	CSVEGRWYEQYF	TGCAGCGTTGAAGGGCGGTGGTACGAGCAGTACTTC
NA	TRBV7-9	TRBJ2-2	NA	CASSFQVAIVTGELFF	TGTGCCAGCAGCTTCCAGGTAGCGATAGTCACCGGGGAGCTGTTTTTT
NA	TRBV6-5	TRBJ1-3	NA	CASFKEIGNTIYF	TGTGCCAGCTTTAAAGAGATAGGAAACACCATATATTTT
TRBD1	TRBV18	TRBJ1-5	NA	CASSLRDRGGNQPQHF	TGTGCCAGCTCACTTAGAGACAGGGGGGGGAATCAGCCCCAGCATTTT
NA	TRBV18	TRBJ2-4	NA	CASSPDSRTDQYF	TGTGCCAGCTCACCGGACAGTCGTACAGACCAGTACTTC
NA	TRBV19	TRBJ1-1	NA	CASSRGYTEAFF	TGTGCCAGTTCCAGAGGGTACACTGAAGCTTTCTTT
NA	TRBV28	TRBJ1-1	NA	CASSLGRGTTEAFF	TGTGCCAGCAGTTTAGGCAGGGGAACCACTGAAGCTTTCTTT
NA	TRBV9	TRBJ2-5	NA	CASSVEGQGETQYF	TGTGCCAGCAGCGTAGAGGGACAAGGAGAGACCCAGTACTTC
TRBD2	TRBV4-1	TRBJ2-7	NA	CASSQDTGGVAYEQYF	TGCGCCAGCAGCCAAGATACGGGGGGTGTCGCCTACGAGCAGTACTTC
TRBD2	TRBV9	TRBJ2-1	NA	CASSVDLAGVSEQFF	TGTGCCAGCAGCGTAGATTTAGCGGGAGTGAGTGAGCAGTTCTTC
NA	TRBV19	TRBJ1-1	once	CASTRARTANTEAFF	TGTGCCAGTACCAGGGCGAGAACAGCGAACACTGAAGCTTTCTTT
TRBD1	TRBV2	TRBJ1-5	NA	CASSGRQGRYSNQPQHF	TGTGCCAGCAGTGGTCGACAGGGGCGTTATAGCAATCAGCCCCAGCATTTT
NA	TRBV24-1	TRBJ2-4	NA	CATSEGGRENIQYF	TGTGCCACCAGTGAGGGGGGGCGCGAAAACATTCAGTACTTC
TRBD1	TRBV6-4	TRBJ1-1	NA	CASSAGQGPISEAFF	TGTGCCAGCAGTGCCGGACAGGGGCCGATCAGTGAAGCTTTCTTT
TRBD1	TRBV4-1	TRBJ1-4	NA	CASSQEPGQTNEKLFF	TGCGCCAGCAGCCAAGAACCGGGACAGACTAATGAAAAACTGTTTTTT
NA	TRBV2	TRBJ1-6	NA	CASSARGPYNSPLHF	TGTGCCAGCAGTGCAAGAGGTCCCTATAATTCACCCCTCCACTTT
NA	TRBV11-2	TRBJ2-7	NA	CASSLSATFGHEQYF	TGTGCCAGCAGCCTCTCTGCGACCTTTGGGCACGAGCAGTACTTC
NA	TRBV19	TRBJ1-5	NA	CASSMKQAANQPQHF	TGTGCCAGTAGTATGAAACAGGCCGCCAATCAGCCCCAGCATTTT
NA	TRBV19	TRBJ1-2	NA	CASSREGTSGYGYTF	TGTGCCAGTAGTCGGGAAGGGACTTCAGGCTATGGCTACACCTTC
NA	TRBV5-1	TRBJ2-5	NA	CASSLMAGEETQYF	TGCGCCAGCAGCTTAATGGCAGGGGAAGAGACCCAGTACTTC
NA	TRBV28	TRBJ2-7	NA	CASRALIRDNPYEQYF	TGTGCCAGCAGAGCCCTTATCCGGGACAACCCATACGAGCAGTACTTC
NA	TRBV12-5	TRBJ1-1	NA	CASGLVQGPVNTEAFF	TGTGCTAGTGGTTTGGTACAGGGCCCGGTGAACACTGAAGCTTTCTTT
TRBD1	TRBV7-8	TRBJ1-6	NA	CASSSTGDYNSPLHF	TGTGCCAGCAGCTCGACAGGGGATTATAATTCACCCCTCCACTTT
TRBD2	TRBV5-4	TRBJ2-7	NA	CASSSGTSGPYEQYF	TGTGCCAGCAGCTCGGGGACTAGCGGGCCCTACGAGCAGTACTTC